This entry is about one T cell receptor (beta chain). Its target is not known. The data were obtained in a study of T cell responses to AZD1222 COVID-19 vaccine. Regarding the study as a whole: Spike-wide coverage was observed for vaccine-associated CD4 TCRs, with dominant responses at 160-218 and 743-854. At baseline, seropositivity was found in only 5 to 7 AZD1222 recipients. Clonal diversity was possibly underestimated; the donors were predominantly white British and more often female.

The CDR3 runs to 12 residues. The V segment lost 8 bases and the J segment 5 bases; nucleotides outside the gene matches: 4. The germline gives CDR1 MNHEY, CDR2 SVGAGI. TCRdb keeps only in-frame clones here, not all; method: immunoSEQ multiplex PCR. The data show around 130,000 clones, 92% seen once. The clonotype was recovered from an adult who received the AZD1222 COVID-19 vaccine. Sequencing used peripheral blood, obtained 28 days after the second AZD1222 dose. V gene TRBV6-5 combines with J gene TRBJ2-5; 8 bases agree with TRBD2. The CDR3 DNA reads as TGTGCCAGCTCGGGGGGGTGGGAGACCCAGTACTTC. Residues: CASSGGWETQYF.